The clone carrying this T cell receptor beta chain came up once. Its antigen is undetermined. These data belong to a study of cytomegalovirus exposure and HLA in healthy donors. Study outcomes and limitations: Many donors carried some public TCRs, although rarity characterized most TCR sequences.

The PCR contained 60 Vbeta and 13 Jbeta primers. The repertoire was sequenced with immunoSEQ multiplex PCR; TCRdb's copy has only in-frame clones and lacks some. The sample records 250,000 to 350,000 clones, 80% being singletons. CDR3 length equals 14 residues. Germline lookup yields CDR1 MNHEY and CDR2 SMNVEV (reference sequence). V gave up 5 bases and J gave up 4 bases, with 14 bases separating them. Sample: PBMCs. The sequence was collected from a girl aged 2 to 10 in good health and CMV-seronegative. The rearrangement uses TRBV27 and TRBJ1-2; D is possibly TRBD1 (5 bases). The CDR3 DNA reads as TGTGCCAGCAGTCCCCGTGGGGGGATCTATGGCTACACCTTC. Residues: CASSPRGGIYGYTF.